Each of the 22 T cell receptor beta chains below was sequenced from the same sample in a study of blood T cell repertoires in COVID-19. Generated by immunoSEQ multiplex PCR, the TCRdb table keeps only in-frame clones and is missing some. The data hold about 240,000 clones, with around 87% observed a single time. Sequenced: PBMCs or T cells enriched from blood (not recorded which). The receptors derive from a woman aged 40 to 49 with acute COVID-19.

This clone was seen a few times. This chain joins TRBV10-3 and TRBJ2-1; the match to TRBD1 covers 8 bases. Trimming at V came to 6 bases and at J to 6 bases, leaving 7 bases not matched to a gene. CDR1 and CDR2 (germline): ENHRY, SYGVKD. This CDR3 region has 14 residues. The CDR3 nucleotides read TGTGCCATCAGGGAACCGACAGGGGTCAATGAGCAGTTCTTC. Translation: CAIREPTGVNEQFF.

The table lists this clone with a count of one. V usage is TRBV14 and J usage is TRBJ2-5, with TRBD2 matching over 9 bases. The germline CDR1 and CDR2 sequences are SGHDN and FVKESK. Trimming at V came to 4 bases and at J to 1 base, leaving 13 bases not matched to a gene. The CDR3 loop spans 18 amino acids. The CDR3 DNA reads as TGTGCCAGCAGCCCAATTCCGGCTAGCGGGGACCGCCAAGAGACCCAGTACTTC. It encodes CASSPIPASGDRQETQYF.

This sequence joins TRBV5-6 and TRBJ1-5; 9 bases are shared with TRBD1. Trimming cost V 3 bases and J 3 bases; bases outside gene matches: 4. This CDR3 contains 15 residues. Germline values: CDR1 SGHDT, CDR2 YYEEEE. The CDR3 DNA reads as TGTGCCAGCAGCTCGGGGACAGGGTACAATCAGCCCCAGCATTTT. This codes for CASSSGTGYNQPQHF.

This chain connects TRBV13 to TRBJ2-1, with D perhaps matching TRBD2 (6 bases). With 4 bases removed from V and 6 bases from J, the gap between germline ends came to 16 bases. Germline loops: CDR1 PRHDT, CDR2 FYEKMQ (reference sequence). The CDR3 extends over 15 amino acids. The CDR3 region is CASSSTRTGGNEQFF. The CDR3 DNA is TGTGCCAGCAGCTCGACCAGGACCGGGGGCAATGAGCAGTTCTTC. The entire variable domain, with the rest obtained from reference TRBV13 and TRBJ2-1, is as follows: AAGVIQSPRHLIKEKRETATLKCYPIPRHDTVYWYQQGPGQDPQFLISFYEKMQSDKGSIPDRFSAQQFSDYHSELNMSSLELGDSALYFCASSSTRTGGNEQFFGPGTRLTVL.

The CDR3 spells CASSIGQGTDTQYF. The CDR3 coding sequence is TGTGCCAGTAGTATAGGACAGGGCACAGATACGCAGTATTTT. The chain has TRBV19 and TRBJ2-3; the D gene is possibly TRBD1 (6 bases). Looked up from germline, CDR1 is LNHDA and CDR2 is SQIVND (reference sequence). This CDR3 is 14 amino acids long. Trimming took off 1 base at V and 1 base at J, with 6 bases between the two ends.

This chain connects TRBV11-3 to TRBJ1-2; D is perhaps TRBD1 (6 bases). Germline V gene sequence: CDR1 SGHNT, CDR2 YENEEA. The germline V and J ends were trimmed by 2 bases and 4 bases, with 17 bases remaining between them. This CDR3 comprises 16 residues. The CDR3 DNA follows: TGTGCCAGCAGCTTACGGGGGGCGGGCTCTAGCTATGGCTACACCTTC. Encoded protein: CASSLRGAGSSYGYTF.

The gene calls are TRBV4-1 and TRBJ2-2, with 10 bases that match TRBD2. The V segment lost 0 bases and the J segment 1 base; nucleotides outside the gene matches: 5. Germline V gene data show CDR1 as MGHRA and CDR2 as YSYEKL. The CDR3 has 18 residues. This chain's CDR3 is CASSQEVAGGLNTGELFF. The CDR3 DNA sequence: TGCGCCAGCAGCCAAGAGGTAGCGGGAGGACTGAACACCGGGGAGCTGTTTTTT.

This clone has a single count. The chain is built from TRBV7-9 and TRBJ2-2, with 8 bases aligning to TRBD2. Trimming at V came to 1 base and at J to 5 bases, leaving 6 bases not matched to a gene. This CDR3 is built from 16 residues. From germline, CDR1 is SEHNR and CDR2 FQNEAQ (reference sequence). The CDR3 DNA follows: TGTGCCAGCAGCTTAGGTGGGACTAGAAGGACCGGGGAGCTGTTTTTT. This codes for CASSLGGTRRTGELFF. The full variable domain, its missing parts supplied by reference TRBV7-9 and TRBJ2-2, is DTGVSQNPRHKITKRGQNVTFRCDPISEHNRLYWYRQTLGQGPEFLTYFQNEAQLEKSRLLSDRFSAERPKGSFSTLEIQRTEQGDSAMYLCASSLGGTRRTGELFFGEGSRLTVL.

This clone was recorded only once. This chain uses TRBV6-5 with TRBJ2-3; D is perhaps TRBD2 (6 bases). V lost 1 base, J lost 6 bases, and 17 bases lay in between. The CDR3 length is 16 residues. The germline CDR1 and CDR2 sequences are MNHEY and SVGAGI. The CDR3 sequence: CASSYLWEARTDTQYF. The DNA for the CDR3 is TGTGCCAGCAGTTACTTGTGGGAGGCCCGAACGGATACGCAGTATTTT.

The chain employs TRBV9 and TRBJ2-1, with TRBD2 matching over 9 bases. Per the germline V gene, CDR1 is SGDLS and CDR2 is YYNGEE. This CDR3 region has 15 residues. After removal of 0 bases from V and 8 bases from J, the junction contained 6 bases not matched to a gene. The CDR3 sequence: CASSVVGGRVDEQFF. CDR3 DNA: TGTGCCAGCAGCGTAGTAGGCGGGAGGGTTGATGAGCAGTTCTTC.

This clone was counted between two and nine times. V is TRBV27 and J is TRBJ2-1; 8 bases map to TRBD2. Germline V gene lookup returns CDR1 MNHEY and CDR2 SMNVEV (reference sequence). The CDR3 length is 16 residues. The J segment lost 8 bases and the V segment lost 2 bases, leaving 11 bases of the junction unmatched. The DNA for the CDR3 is TGTGCCAGCAGTTTAACGGACAGCGGGAGAAGTCATGAGCAGTTCTTC. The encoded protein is CASSLTDSGRSHEQFF.

The CDR3 spells CASSQAGEGSTDTQYF. In DNA, the CDR3 is TGCGCCAGCAGCCAAGCCGGGGAGGGGAGCACAGATACGCAGTATTTT. The J gene is TRBJ2-3, the V gene TRBV4-1, with 7 bases fitting TRBD2. V shed 1 base, J shed 0 bases, and the junction held 4 bases outside the gene matches. The length of the CDR3 is 16 residues. Germline V CDR1 and CDR2: MGHRA, YSYEKL.

The CDR3 here is CASSPLSGQGNEKLFF. As DNA, the CDR3 is TGTGCCAGCTCACCACTATCGGGACAGGGGAATGAAAAACTGTTTTTT. The V call is TRBV18, the J call TRBJ1-4; 10 positions match TRBD1. Trimming cost V 1 base and J 5 bases; bases outside gene matches: 4. The CDR3 runs 16 residues. CDR1 KGHSH and CDR2 LQKENI come from the germline V gene.

The chain's CDR3 is CASSTRTSGSKTDTQYF. CDR3 nucleotide sequence: TGTGCCAGCAGCACTCGGACTAGCGGGAGTAAGACAGATACGCAGTATTTT. The V and J genes are TRBV7-2 and TRBJ2-3; TRBD2 matches at 13 bases. The germline gives CDR1 SGHTA, CDR2 FQGNSA. The ends lost 5 bases at V and 3 bases at J; junction bases unmatched: 8. This CDR3 has 17 residues.

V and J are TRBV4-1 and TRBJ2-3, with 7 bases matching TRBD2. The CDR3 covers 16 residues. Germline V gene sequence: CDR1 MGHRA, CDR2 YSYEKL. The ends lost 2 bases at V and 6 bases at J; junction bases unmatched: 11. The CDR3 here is CASSQYFRDYADTQYF. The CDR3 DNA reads TGCGCCAGCAGCCAATATTTCCGGGACTACGCGGATACGCAGTATTTT.

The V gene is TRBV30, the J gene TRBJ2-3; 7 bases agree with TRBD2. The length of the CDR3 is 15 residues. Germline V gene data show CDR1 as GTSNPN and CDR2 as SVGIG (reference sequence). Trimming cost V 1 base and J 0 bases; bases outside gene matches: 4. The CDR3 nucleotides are TGTGCCTGGAGTGGGAATAGCGGGAGCACAGATACGCAGTATTTT. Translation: CAWSGNSGSTDTQYF.

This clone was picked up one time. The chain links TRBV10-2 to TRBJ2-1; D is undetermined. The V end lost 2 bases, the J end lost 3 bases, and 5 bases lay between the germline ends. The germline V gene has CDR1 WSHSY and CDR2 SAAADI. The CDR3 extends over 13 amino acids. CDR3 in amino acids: CASSETHYNEQFF. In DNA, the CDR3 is TGCGCCAGCAGTGAGACTCACTACAATGAGCAGTTCTTC.

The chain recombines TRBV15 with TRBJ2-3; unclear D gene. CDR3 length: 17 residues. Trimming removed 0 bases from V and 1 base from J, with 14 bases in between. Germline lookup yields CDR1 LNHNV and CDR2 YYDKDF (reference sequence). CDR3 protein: CATSRDHPVRGTDTQYF. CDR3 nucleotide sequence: TGTGCCACCAGCAGAGATCATCCGGTCCGTGGCACAGATACGCAGTATTTT. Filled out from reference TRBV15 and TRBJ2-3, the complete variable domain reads DAMVIQNPRYQVTQFGKPVTLSCSQTLNHNVMYWYQQKSSQAPKLLFHYYDKDFNNEADTPDNFQSRRPNTSFCFLDIRSPGLGDTAMYLCATSRDHPVRGTDTQYFGPGTRLTVL.

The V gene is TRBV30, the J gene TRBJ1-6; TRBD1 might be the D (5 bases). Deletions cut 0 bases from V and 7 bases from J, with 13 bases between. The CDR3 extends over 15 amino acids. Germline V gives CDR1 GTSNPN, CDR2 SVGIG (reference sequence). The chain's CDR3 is CAWSVGGPGNSPLHF. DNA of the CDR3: TGTGCCTGGAGTGTGGGGGGTCCCGGAAATTCACCCCTCCACTTT.

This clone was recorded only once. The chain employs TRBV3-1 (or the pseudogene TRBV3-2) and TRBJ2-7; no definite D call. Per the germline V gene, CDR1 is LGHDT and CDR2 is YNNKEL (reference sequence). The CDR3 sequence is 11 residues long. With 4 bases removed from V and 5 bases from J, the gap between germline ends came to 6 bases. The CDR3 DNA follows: TGTGCCAGCAGCCGAATAGACGAGCAGTACTTC. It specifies CASSRIDEQYF.

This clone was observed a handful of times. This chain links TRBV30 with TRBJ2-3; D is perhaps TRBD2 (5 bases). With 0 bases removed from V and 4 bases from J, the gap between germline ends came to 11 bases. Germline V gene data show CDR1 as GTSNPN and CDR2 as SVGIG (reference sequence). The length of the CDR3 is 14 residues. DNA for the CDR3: TGTGCCTGGAGTGTAGGTGGGAGTGCAGATACGCAGTATTTT. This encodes CAWSVGGSADTQYF.

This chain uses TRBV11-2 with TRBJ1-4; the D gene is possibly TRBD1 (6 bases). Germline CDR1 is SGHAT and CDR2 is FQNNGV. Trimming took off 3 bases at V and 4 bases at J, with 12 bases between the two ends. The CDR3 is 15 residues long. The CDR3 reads CASSLSGHRNEKLFF. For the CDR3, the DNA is TGTGCCAGCAGCTTGTCGGGACACCGTAATGAAAAACTGTTTTTT.